Below, 2 T cell receptor beta chains from the same sample are listed, as sequenced in a study of blood T cell repertoires in COVID-19. Clones were read by immunoSEQ multiplex PCR, and TCRdb kept only the in-frame ones, dropping some. Here the sample spans approximately 52,000 clones, 65% to 90% being singletons. The sample comprised peripheral blood. The receptors shown here come from a man aged 70-80 years with acute or convalescent COVID-19.

The chain combines TRBV3-1 (or the pseudogene TRBV3-2) with TRBJ2-2; perhaps TRBD2 as D (7 bases). V lost 3 bases and J 1 base, leaving 15 bases between the germline ends. This CDR3 region has 17 residues. Germline V gives CDR1 LGHDT, CDR2 YNNKEL (reference sequence). This CDR3 reads CASSHPRGGGNTGELFF. DNA for the CDR3: TGTGCCAGCAGCCACCCCAGGGGAGGGGGGAACACCGGGGAGCTGTTTTTT.

The rearrangement joins TRBV4-3 to TRBJ1-2; the match to TRBD1 covers 8 bases. From germline, CDR1 is LGHNA and CDR2 YSLEER. Losses at the gene ends were 2 bases for V and 5 bases for J; bases not matched to a gene: 4. The CDR3 loop spans 14 amino acids. The CDR3 here is CASSQQGANYGYTF. The CDR3 bases are TGCGCCAGCAGCCAACAGGGGGCAAATTATGGCTACACCTTC.